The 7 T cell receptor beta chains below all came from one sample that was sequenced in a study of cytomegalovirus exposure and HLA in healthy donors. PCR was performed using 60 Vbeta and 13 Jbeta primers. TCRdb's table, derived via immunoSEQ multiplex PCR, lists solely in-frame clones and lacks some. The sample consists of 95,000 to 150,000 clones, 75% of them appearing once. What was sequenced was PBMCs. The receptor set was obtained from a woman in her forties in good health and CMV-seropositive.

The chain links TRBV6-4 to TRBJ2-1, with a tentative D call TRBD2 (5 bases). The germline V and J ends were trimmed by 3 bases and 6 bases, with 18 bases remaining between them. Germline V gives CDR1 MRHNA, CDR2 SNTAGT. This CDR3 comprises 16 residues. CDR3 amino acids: CASSEGGSGLPNEQFF. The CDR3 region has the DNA TGTGCCAGCAGTGAGGGCGGGTCGGGCCTTCCCAATGAGCAGTTCTTC.

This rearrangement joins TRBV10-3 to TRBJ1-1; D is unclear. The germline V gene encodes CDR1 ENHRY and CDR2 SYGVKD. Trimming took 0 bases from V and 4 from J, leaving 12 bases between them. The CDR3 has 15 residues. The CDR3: CAISESEGRVTEAFF. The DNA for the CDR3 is TGTGCCATCAGTGAGTCGGAGGGAAGGGTCACTGAAGCTTTCTTT.

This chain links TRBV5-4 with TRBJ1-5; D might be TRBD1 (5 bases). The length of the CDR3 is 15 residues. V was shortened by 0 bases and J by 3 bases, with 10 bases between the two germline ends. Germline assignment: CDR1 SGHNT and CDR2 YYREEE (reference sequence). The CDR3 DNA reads TGTGCCAGCAGCTTGGGGCAGGGTATCAATCAGCCCCAGCATTTT. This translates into CASSLGQGINQPQHF.

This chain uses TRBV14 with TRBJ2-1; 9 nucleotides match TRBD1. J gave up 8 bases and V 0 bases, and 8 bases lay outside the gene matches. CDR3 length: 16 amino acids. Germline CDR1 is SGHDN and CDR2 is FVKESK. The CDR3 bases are TGTGCCAGCAGCCAAGAATTGTCACAGGGGGCGCATGAGCAGTTCTTC. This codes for CASSQELSQGAHEQFF.

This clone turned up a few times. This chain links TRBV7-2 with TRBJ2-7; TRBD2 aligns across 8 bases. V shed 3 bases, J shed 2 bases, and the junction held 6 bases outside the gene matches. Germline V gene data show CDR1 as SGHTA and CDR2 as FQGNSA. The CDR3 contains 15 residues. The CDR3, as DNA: TGTGCCAGCAGCTTTTGGGGCGGGGGGACCTACGAGCAGTACTTC. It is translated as CASSFWGGGTYEQYF.

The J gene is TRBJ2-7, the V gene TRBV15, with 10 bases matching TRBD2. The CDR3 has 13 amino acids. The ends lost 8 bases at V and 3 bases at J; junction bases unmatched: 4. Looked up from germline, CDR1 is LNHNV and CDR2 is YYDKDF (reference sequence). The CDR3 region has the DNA TGTGCCACCGGCGGACTAGCGGACTACGAGCAGTACTTC. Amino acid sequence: CATGGLADYEQYF.

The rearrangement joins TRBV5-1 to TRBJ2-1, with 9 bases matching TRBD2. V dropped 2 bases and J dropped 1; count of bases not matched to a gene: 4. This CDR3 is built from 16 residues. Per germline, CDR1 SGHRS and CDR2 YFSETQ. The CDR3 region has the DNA TGCGCCAGCAGCTTCCAGCGGGGGGATTCCTACAATGAGCAGTTCTTC. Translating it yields CASSFQRGDSYNEQFF.